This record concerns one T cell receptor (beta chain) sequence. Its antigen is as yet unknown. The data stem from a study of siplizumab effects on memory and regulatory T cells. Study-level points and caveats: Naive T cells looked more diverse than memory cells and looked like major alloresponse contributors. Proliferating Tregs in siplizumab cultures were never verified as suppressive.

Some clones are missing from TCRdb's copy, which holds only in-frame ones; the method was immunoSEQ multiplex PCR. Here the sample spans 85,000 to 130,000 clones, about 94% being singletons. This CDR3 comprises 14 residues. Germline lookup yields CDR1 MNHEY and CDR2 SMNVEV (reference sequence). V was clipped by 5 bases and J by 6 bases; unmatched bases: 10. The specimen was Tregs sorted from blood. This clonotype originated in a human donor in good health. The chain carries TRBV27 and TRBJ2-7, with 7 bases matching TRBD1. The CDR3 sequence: CASSTDRISSEQYF. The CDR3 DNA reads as TGTGCCAGCAGTACGGACAGGATCTCAAGCGAGCAGTACTTC.